The T cell receptor (beta chain) under discussion was sequenced for a study of cytomegalovirus exposure and HLA in healthy donors. PCR was performed using 60 Vbeta and 13 Jbeta primers. Some clones are missing from TCRdb's copy, which holds only in-frame ones; the method was immunoSEQ multiplex PCR. This table holds 140,000 to 150,000 clones, approximately 78% found once. About this clone: Its antigen is still unknown.

The CDR3 covers 13 residues. From germline, CDR1 is KGHSH and CDR2 LQKENI. The V end lost 4 bases, the J end lost 4 bases, and 7 bases lay between the germline ends. Unrecorded immune exposure was likely among donors, who were nominally healthy when sampled. Study-wide findings and caveats: A list of 164 TCR beta chains associated with cytomegalovirus was given.

This clonotype originated in a woman aged 18 to 35 in good health and CMV-seropositive. V is TRBV18 and J is TRBJ1-4; unclear D gene. The specimen sequenced was PBMCs. The CDR3 spells CASSLSSNEKLFF. In DNA, the CDR3 is TGTGCCAGCTCACTCTCGAGTAATGAAAAACTGTTTTTT.